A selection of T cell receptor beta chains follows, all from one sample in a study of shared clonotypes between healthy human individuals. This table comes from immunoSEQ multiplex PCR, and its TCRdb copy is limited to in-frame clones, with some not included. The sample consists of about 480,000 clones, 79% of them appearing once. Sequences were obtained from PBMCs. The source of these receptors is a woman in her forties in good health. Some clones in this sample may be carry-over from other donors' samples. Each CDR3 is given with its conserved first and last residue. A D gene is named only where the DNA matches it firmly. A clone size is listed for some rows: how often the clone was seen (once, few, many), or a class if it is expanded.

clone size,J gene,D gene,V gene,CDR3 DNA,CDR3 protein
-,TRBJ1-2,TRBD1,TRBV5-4,TGTGCCAGCAGCTCCGGGACAGGGGGCAGAGGAGATGGCTACACCTTC,CASSSGTGGRGDGYTF
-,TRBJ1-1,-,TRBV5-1,TGCGCCAGCAGCAGGGCCAGGGTTTCGTCTGAAGCTTTCTTT,CASSRARVSSEAFF
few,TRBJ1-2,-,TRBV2,TGTGCCAGCAGAGCAGACGGGGGAGACTATGGCTACACCTTC,CASRADGGDYGYTF
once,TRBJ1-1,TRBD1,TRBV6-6,TGTGCCAGCAGAGAAACAGGGGACACTGAAGCTTTCTTT,CASRETGDTEAFF
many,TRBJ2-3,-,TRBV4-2,TGTGCCAGCAGCCAAGCGGGGGCTGGTAGCGCGGATACGCAGTATTTT,CASSQAGAGSADTQYF
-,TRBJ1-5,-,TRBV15,TGTGCCACCAGCAGAGAGGCGGGGGGCAATCAGCCCCAGCATTTT,CATSREAGGNQPQHF
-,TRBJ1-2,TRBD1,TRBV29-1,TGCAGCGTTTCAGACAGGGGTAACGGCTACACCTTC,CSVSDRGNGYTF
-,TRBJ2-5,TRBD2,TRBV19,TGTGCCAGTCGAACTAGCGGGGAAGAGACCCAGTACTTC,CASRTSGEETQYF
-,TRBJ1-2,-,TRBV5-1,TGCGCCAGCAGCCCGGAAGGAAACCGTAACTATGGCTACACCTTC,CASSPEGNRNYGYTF
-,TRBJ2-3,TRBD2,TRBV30,TGTGCCTGGAGTGTAGGCGCGGGAGTAACAGATACGCAGTATTTT,CAWSVGAGVTDTQYF
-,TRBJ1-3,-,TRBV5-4,TGTGCCAGCAGTATTCAAAGGGGAGGACCTGGAAACACCATATATTTT,CASSIQRGGPGNTIYF
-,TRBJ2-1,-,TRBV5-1,TGCGCCAGCAGGGTCCGGACCAATGGGCATGAGCAGTTCTTC,CASRVRTNGHEQFF
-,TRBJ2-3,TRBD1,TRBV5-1,TGCGCCAGCAGCTTGGCTGGACAGGGTCGCGGAACAGATACGCAGTATTTT,CASSLAGQGRGTDTQYF
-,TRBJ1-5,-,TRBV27,TGTGCCAGCAGTTTAAGGTCGGACGAGTATCAGCCCCAGCATTTT,CASSLRSDEYQPQHF
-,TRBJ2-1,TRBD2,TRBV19,TGTGCCAGTAGTATGGCCGGGACTAGCGGGTACAATGAGCAGTTCTTC,CASSMAGTSGYNEQFF
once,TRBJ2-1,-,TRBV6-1,TGTGCCAGCAGTGCCGGGGCCGGGTTTAGTGGCGAGCAGTTCTTC,CASSAGAGFSGEQFF
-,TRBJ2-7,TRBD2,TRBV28,TGTGCCAGCAGTTTGGGTAGCGGGAGGGCCCTCTACGAGCAGTACTTC,CASSLGSGRALYEQYF
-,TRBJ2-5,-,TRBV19,TGTGCCAGTAGTATGGTAGGGGGAGAGACCCAGTACTTC,CASSMVGGETQYF
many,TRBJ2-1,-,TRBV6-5,TGTGCCAGCAGTTACGGTTACTCTGGGAGGGAGCAGTTCTTC,CASSYGYSGREQFF
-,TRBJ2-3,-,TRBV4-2,TGTGCCAGCAGCCAAGGACTAAACACAGATACGCAGTATTTT,CASSQGLNTDTQYF
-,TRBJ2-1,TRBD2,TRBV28,TGTGCCAGCAGTTTCTCGGCTAGCGGGAGACGTAACTATGAGCAGTTCTTC,CASSFSASGRRNYEQFF
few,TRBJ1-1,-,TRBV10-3,TGTGCCATCAGTGGGTCCGGAGGGAACACTGAAGCTTTCTTT,CAISGSGGNTEAFF
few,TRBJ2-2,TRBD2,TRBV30,TGTGCCTGGACCATGCGGGGGAAACTAGCGGAGCCGCTGAACACCGGGGAGCTGTTTTTT,CAWTMRGKLAEPLNTGELFF
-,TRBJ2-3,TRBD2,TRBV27,TGTGCCAGCAGGAATCTCGGAGGGACTAGCGGGAGTTTCCCAGATACGCAGTATTTT,CASRNLGGTSGSFPDTQYF
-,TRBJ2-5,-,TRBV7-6,TGTGCCAGCAGCACAACCGGGCCGGGAGAGACCCAGTACTTC,CASSTTGPGETQYF
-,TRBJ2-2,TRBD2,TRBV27,TGTGCCAGCAGTTTAGGGACTAGCGGGGACACCGGGGAGCTGTTTTTT,CASSLGTSGDTGELFF
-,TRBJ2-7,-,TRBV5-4,TGTGCCAGCAGCTTGGACCCCGGGGGCTCCTACGAGCAGTACTTC,CASSLDPGGSYEQYF
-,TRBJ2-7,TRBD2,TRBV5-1,TGCGCCAGCAGCCGCCGTTTTGGTAGCGGGAACTTCCACGAGCAGTACTTC,CASSRRFGSGNFHEQYF
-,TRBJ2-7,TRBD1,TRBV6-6,TGTGCCAGCAGTTCCGATCGGGACAGGGGGCGCGAGCAGTACTTC,CASSSDRDRGREQYF
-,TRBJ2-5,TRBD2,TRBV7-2,TGTGCCAGCAGCTTCTCGGGGGGACTAGCGGGAGGGACCCAGTACTTC,CASSFSGGLAGGTQYF
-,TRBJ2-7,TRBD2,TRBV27,TGTGCCAGCAGTTCCCAGCGGGAGGCCAACTACGAGCAGTACTTC,CASSSQREANYEQYF
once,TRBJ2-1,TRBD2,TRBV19,TGTGCCAGTAGTCCCCCCCCTTTCATAGCGGGAGGTTGGGATGAGCAGTTCTTC,CASSPPPFIAGGWDEQFF
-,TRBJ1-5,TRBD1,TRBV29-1,TGCAGCGTTATGGGACAGTTCAATCAGCCCCAGCATTTT,CSVMGQFNQPQHF
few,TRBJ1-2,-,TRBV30,TGTGCCTGGGGGGGGCCGAGGACAAAGGCTGGCTACACCTTC,CAWGGPRTKAGYTF
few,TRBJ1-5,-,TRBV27,TGTGCCAGCAGGTCCCTAATGGGGTATCAGCCCCAGCATTTT,CASRSLMGYQPQHF
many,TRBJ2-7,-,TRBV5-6,TGTGCCAGCAGCGCCTTAGGGACGGCTGACCCAACGCAGTACTTC,CASSALGTADPTQYF
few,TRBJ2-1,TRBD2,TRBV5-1,TGCGCCAGCCGGCTAGCGGGAGAGGGTGGTGAGCAGTTCTTC,CASRLAGEGGEQFF
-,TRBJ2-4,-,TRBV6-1,TGTGCCAGCAGTGAAGGAGCCAAAAACATTCAGTACTTC,CASSEGAKNIQYF
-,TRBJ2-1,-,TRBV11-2,TGTGCCAGCAGCTCCCTATGGGACGGTCGTAATGAGCAGTTCTTC,CASSSLWDGRNEQFF
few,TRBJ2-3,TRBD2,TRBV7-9,TGTGCCAGCAGACCGGGACTAGCGGGTGGTACAGATACGCAGTATTTT,CASRPGLAGGTDTQYF
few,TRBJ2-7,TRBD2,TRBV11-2,TGTGCCAGCAGTCTAACTAGCGGCTCCTACGAGCAGTACTTC,CASSLTSGSYEQYF
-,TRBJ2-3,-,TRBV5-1,TGCGCCAGCAGCCACGAGGTTCTCACAGATACGCAGTATTTT,CASSHEVLTDTQYF
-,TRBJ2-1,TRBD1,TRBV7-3,TGTGCCAGCAGTTCAGACAGGGGGCCCAATGAGCAGTTCTTC,CASSSDRGPNEQFF
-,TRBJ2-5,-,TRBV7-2,TGTGCCAGCAGTCAAAACAGGGCGCAGACCCAGTACTTC,CASSQNRAQTQYF
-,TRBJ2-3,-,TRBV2,TGTGCCAGCAGTGAAATTAGACTAACCTCCGCAGATACGCAGTATTTT,CASSEIRLTSADTQYF
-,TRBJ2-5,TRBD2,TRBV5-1,TGCGCCAGCAGCTTATACGGGACTAGCAAAGAGACCCAGTACTTC,CASSLYGTSKETQYF
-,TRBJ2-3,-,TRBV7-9,TGTGCCAGCAGCGAACCAGGACCAGATACGCAGTATTTT,CASSEPGPDTQYF
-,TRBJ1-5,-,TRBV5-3,TGTGCCAGAAGCGAAGATACGATGAGGCTCAATCAGCCCCAGCATTTT,CARSEDTMRLNQPQHF
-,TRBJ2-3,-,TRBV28,TGTGCCACCGAGCAGAACACAGATACGCAGTATTTT,CATEQNTDTQYF
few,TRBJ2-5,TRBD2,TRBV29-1,TGCAGCCTCGGGGGGGGGCAAGGGACCCAGTACTTC,CSLGGGQGTQYF
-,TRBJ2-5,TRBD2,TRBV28,TGTGCCCCGACTAGCGGGAGGGAGACCCAGTACTTC,CAPTSGRETQYF
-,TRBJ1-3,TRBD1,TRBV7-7,TGTGCTAGCAGCCCCACAGGGGCTGGAAACACCATATATTTT,CASSPTGAGNTIYF